This TCR beta chain was observed in a study of cytomegalovirus exposure and HLA in healthy donors. Study-wide results and limits: Overall, about 160 TCR beta chains were annotated as cytomegalovirus-associated. Productive status was seen about 87% or about 30% of the time for most TCR beta V segments in an earlier analysis. Analysis performed later found 16,000 or so TCR beta sequences associated with HLA alleles at 0.05 false discovery rate.

Researchers ran the PCR with 60 Vbeta and 13 Jbeta primers. Some clones are missing from TCRdb's copy, which holds only in-frame ones; the method was immunoSEQ multiplex PCR. The data contain roughly 200,000 clones, roughly 89% of them singletons. CDR1 is SNHLY and CDR2 is FYNNEI in the germline V gene. The CDR3 is 15 amino acids. The V gene lost 0 bases and the J gene lost 4 bases, with 12 bases spanning the gap. A note on this clone: Its antigen is unknown.

The J gene is TRBJ1-1, the V gene TRBV2; D is ambiguous. The origin of this receptor is a woman aged 18-29 years in good health and CMV-seronegative. Sequencing input: PBMCs. The CDR3 DNA follows: TGTGCCAGCAGTGAAGCGCGGAGGAAACGCACTGAAGCTTTCTTT. Protein sequence: CASSEARRKRTEAFF.